Each of the 32 T cell receptor beta chains below was sequenced from the same sample in a study of OX40 agonist ivuxolimab in advanced cancers. Sequenced by immunoSEQ multiplex PCR; TCRdb stores in-frame clones only, minus some. The sample contains 50,000 to 60,000 clones, over 75% of which appear only once. Source: CD4+ or CD8+ T cells sorted from blood, taken in a trial of the OX40 agonist ivuxolimab. The receptors shown here come from an adult with an advanced solid tumor such as melanoma, head and neck, liver or kidney cancer.

By proportion, this clone is medium-sized (0.01 to 0.1%). The chain uses TRBV19 and TRBJ1-1, with TRBD1 as a possible D gene (5 bases). The germline V gene has CDR1 LNHDA and CDR2 SQIVND (reference sequence). V gave up 4 bases and J gave up 5 bases, with 11 bases separating them. The CDR3 covers 13 residues. The CDR3 nucleotides read TGTGCCAGTAGTAAGGGGAGGAGAACTGAAGCTTTCTTT. Its protein product is CASSKGRRTEAFF.

The V and J genes are TRBV7-3 and TRBJ2-7; D is unclear. The germline V gene has CDR1 SGHTA and CDR2 FQGTGA. Trimming left V 2 bases short and J 0 bases short, with 11 bases between. The CDR3 has 15 residues. CDR3 DNA sequence: TGTGCCAGCAGCTTATTTCCTGGTAGCTCCTACGAGCAGTACTTC. Protein: CASSLFPGSSYEQYF.

The chain carries TRBV7-2 and TRBJ2-1; D is ambiguous. The CDR3 is 13 amino acids. Looked up from germline, CDR1 is SGHTA and CDR2 is FQGNSA. Trimming cost V 2 bases and J 6 bases, with 8 bases left between them. CDR3 sequence reads: CASSLPGFNEQFF. In nucleotides, the CDR3 is TGTGCCAGCAGCTTACCCGGTTTCAATGAGCAGTTCTTC. Looking up the rest from reference TRBV7-2 and TRBJ2-1 gives the full variable domain: GAGVSQSPSNKVTEKGKDVELRCDPISGHTALYWYRQSLGQGLEFLIYFQGNSAPDKSGLPSDRFSAERTGGSVSTLTIQRTQQEDSAVYLCASSLPGFNEQFFGPGTRLTVL.

The chain is built from TRBV11-2 and TRBJ2-3; D is unclear. V was clipped by 5 bases and J by 0 bases, with 9 bases between them. Per the germline V gene, CDR1 is SGHAT and CDR2 is FQNNGV. The CDR3 runs 14 residues. This CDR3 is CASSAGVSTDTQYF. CDR3 in DNA: TGTGCCAGCAGCGCTGGTGTGAGCACAGATACGCAGTATTTT.

This chain links TRBV7-2 with TRBJ1-1; possible D gene TRBD1, 5 bases. CDR1 SGHTA and CDR2 FQGNSA come from the germline V gene. CDR3 length equals 14 residues. The V gene lost 5 bases and the J gene lost 5 bases, with 15 bases spanning the gap. In DNA form, the CDR3 reads TGTGCCAGCAGCCCATCATCCGGGGGAACTGAAGCTTTCTTT. It translates to CASSPSSGGTEAFF.

This clone has more than one count but fewer than ten. The CDR3: CASSQASSGKYYEQFF. The DNA of the CDR3 is TGCGCCAGCAGCCAAGCCTCTAGCGGGAAGTATTATGAGCAGTTCTTC. This chain uses TRBV4-1 with TRBJ2-1; 9 nucleotides align to TRBD2. CDR1 is MGHRA and CDR2 is YSYEKL in the germline V gene. This CDR3 region has 16 residues. The junction had 9 bases not matched to a gene; V was cut back by 1 base and J by 8 bases.

The V and J genes are TRBV19 and TRBJ1-4, with 7 bases aligning to TRBD1. Per the germline V gene, CDR1 is LNHDA and CDR2 is SQIVND (reference sequence). Losses at the gene ends were 5 bases for V and 5 bases for J; bases not matched to a gene: 8. This CDR3 has 15 amino acids. The CDR3 is CASSVQGTGNEKLFF. For the CDR3, the DNA is TGTGCCAGTAGTGTACAGGGGACGGGGAATGAAAAACTGTTTTTT.

The chain recombines TRBV7-9 with TRBJ2-5; unclear D gene. The V gene lost 1 base and the J gene lost 4 bases, with 13 bases spanning the gap. Germline CDR1 reads SEHNR; CDR2 reads FQNEAQ (reference sequence). The CDR3 is 15 amino acids. CDR3 in DNA: TGTGCCAGCAGCTTAGGGTCCCCGCCCGGAGAGACCCAGTACTTC. Its translation is CASSLGSPPGETQYF.

CDR3 sequence (DNA): TGCAGCGTTGTGCTAGACAGGGGGCAGCTCTTTCGAGACACAGATACGCAGTATTTT. Its translation is CSVVLDRGQLFRDTDTQYF. The genes are TRBV29-1 and TRBJ2-3, with 10 positions matching TRBD1. Germline CDR1 SQVTM, CDR2 ANQGSEA. V lost 4 bases to trimming and J lost 2 bases; unmatched junction nucleotides: 18. The CDR3 length is 19 residues.

V and J are TRBV5-1 and TRBJ2-5; no clear D gene. V lost 4 bases to trimming and J lost 2 bases, with 9 bases between them. This CDR3 region has 13 residues. CDR1 is SGHRS, CDR2 YFSETQ, per germline. The CDR3 DNA follows: TGCGCCAGCAGCCCAACATTGCAAGAGACCCAGTACTTC. Amino acid sequence: CASSPTLQETQYF.

There are a few counts of this clone. V and J are TRBV25-1 and TRBJ2-3, with 8 bases identical to TRBD1. With V trimmed by 4 bases and J by 4 bases, 13 bases remained unmatched. Germline V lookup: CDR1 MGHDK, CDR2 SYGVNS. The CDR3 covers 17 residues. The DNA of the CDR3 is TGTGCCAGCAGTGCCGACAGGGGTAGTATTTCAGCAGATACGCAGTATTTT. Translated, it gives CASSADRGSISADTQYF.

V is TRBV4-2 and J is TRBJ1-2; no firm D call. CDR3 length: 14 amino acids. V lost 0 bases and J lost 8, with 13 bases in between. Germline CDR1 LGHNA, CDR2 YNFKEQ. CDR3 nucleotide sequence: TGTGCCAGCAGCCAAGATCGAAATAGAGGGGGCTACACCTTC. This gives the protein CASSQDRNRGGYTF.

This clone was detected once. The V call is TRBV30, the J call TRBJ1-5; D is uncertain. The CDR3 is 13 residues long. Germline CDR1 GTSNPN, CDR2 SVGIG (reference sequence). Deletions cut 3 bases from V and 9 bases from J, with 15 bases between. CDR3 loop: CAWSPAGSMPQHF. The CDR3, as DNA: TGTGCCTGGAGCCCGGCGGGTTCAATGCCCCAGCATTTT.

This chain's CDR3 is CASSFGGGESEAFF. CDR3 in DNA: TGTGCCAGCAGTTTTGGTGGGGGGGAGAGTGAAGCTTTCTTT. This rearrangement joins TRBV5-4 to TRBJ1-1, with D tentatively TRBD1 (5 bases). V was shortened by 5 bases and J by 7 bases, with 18 bases between the two germline ends. The CDR3 is 14 amino acids. Germline values: CDR1 SGHNT, CDR2 YYREEE (reference sequence). Full variable domain (remainder filled in from reference TRBV5-4 and TRBJ1-1): ETGVTQSPTHLIKTRGQQVTLRCSSQSGHNTVSWYQQALGQGPQFIFQYYREEENGRGNFPPRFSGLQFPNYSSELNVNALELDDSALYLCASSFGGGESEAFFGQGTRLTVV.

The chain joins TRBV19 to TRBJ2-1; 8 nucleotides match TRBD2. V shed 4 bases and J 0 bases; nucleotides not matched to a gene: 8. Germline V gene sequence: CDR1 LNHDA, CDR2 SQIVND (reference sequence). The CDR3 has 17 amino acids. The CDR3 loop reads CASSTVLAGNSYNEQFF. The CDR3 nucleotides read TGTGCCAGTAGTACGGTCCTAGCGGGCAACTCCTACAATGAGCAGTTCTTC.

This chain joins TRBV5-1 and TRBJ1-1; 11 bases agree with TRBD1. With V trimmed by 4 bases and J by 10 bases, 12 bases remained unmatched. The CDR3 extends over 15 amino acids. Germline V gene sequence: CDR1 SGHRS, CDR2 YFSETQ. CDR3 amino acids: CASSPPRTGGALAFF. For the CDR3, the DNA is TGCGCCAGCAGCCCACCGAGGACAGGGGGCGCGTTAGCTTTCTTT.

This chain connects TRBV7-8 to TRBJ2-7, with a weak D call TRBD2 (5 bases). The CDR3 consists of 14 residues. V lost 5 bases to trimming and J lost 5 bases, with 16 bases between them. Germline values: CDR1 SGHVS, CDR2 FQNEAQ. The CDR3 DNA is TGTGCCAGCAGCATACACCTAGCTTCGAACGAGCAGTACTTC. This gives the protein CASSIHLASNEQYF. Variable domain in full (rest from reference TRBV7-8 and TRBJ2-7): GAGVSQSPRYKVAKRGQDVALRCDPISGHVSLFWYQQALGQGPEFLTYFQNEAQLDKSGLPSDRFFAERPEGSVSTLKIQRTQQEDSAVYLCASSIHLASNEQYFGPGTRLTVT.

The CDR3 region is CASGFGRETAYNEQFF. The CDR3 coding sequence is TGTGCTAGTGGTTTTGGGAGGGAGACGGCCTACAATGAGCAGTTCTTC. This chain joins TRBV12-5 and TRBJ2-1, with 7 bases matching TRBD2. Germline V CDR1 and CDR2: LGHNT, FRNRAP. V lost 3 bases to trimming and J lost 2 bases; unmatched junction nucleotides: 7. This CDR3 spans 16 amino acids.

The V gene is TRBV6-5, the J gene TRBJ1-6; 9 nucleotides align to TRBD1. Germline V gives CDR1 MNHEY, CDR2 SVGAGI. V lost 4 bases, J lost 7 bases, and 5 bases stayed unmatched. The CDR3 runs 15 residues. The CDR3 DNA reads TGTGCCAGCAGTTCCCTAGGACAGGGGAATTCACCCCTCCACTTT. Translated: CASSSLGQGNSPLHF.

This clone has just one count. A junction end diverges from the germline sequence, so it may reflect a read error. The V call is TRBV29-1, the J call TRBJ1-2; TRBD1 aligns across 8 bases. The CDR3 runs to 10 residues. The germline gives CDR1 SQVTM, CDR2 ANQGSEA. CDR3 in DNA: TGCAGCGTTGACCCCTGGACAGGGCTCTTC. Its protein product is CSVDPWTGLF.

This rearrangement joins TRBV5-1 to TRBJ1-6; D is uncertain. V was pared by 1 base and J by 6 bases, with 2 bases between. Per the germline V gene, CDR1 is SGHRS and CDR2 is YFSETQ. This CDR3 has 12 amino acids. CDR3 region: CASSLLNSPLHF. The CDR3 region has the DNA TGCGCCAGCAGCTTGCTTAATTCACCCCTCCACTTT.

The chain uses TRBV2 and TRBJ1-2; D is uncertain. The germline CDR1 and CDR2 sequences are SNHLY and FYNNEI. Trimming pared 0 bases from V and 7 bases from J, leaving 12 bases between. The CDR3 spans 14 residues. DNA of the CDR3: TGTGCCAGCAGTGAAGCGCTTACAGCTTTTGGCTACACCTTC. It codes for CASSEALTAFGYTF.

The genes are TRBV21-1 and TRBJ1-2. TRBV21-1 is a documented pseudogene. The CDR3 loop spans 13 amino acids. CDR3 in DNA: TGTGCCAGCAGCAATTCCTTTAACTATGGCTACACCTTC. This sequence encodes CASSNSFNYGYTF.

This sequence joins TRBV7-2 and TRBJ1-2; possible D gene TRBD1, 5 bases. Trimming stripped 0 bases from V and 9 bases from J, with 8 bases between. The CDR3 is 12 residues long. In germline, CDR1 is SGHTA, CDR2 FQGNSA. Written as DNA, the CDR3 is TGTGCCAGCAGCTTAGCGGGGGGGAGCTACACCTTC. It codes for CASSLAGGSYTF. Full variable domain (rest looked up from reference TRBV7-2 and TRBJ1-2): GAGVSQSPSNKVTEKGKDVELRCDPISGHTALYWYRQSLGQGLEFLIYFQGNSAPDKSGLPSDRFSAERTGGSVSTLTIQRTQQEDSAVYLCASSLAGGSYTFGSGTRLTVV.

V is TRBV6-1 and J is TRBJ1-3; D not resolved. The CDR3 loop spans 14 amino acids. Trimming shortened V by 4 bases and J by 6 bases, and 13 bases separated the two germline ends. Germline values: CDR1 MNHNS, CDR2 SASEGT. CDR3 protein: CASSVLQTENTIYF. The DNA of the CDR3 is TGTGCCAGCAGTGTACTACAGACGGAAAACACCATATATTTT.

This chain connects TRBV7-9 to TRBJ1-2, with D uncertain. The CDR3 covers 13 residues. The V end lost 1 base, the J end lost 10 bases, and 13 bases lay between the germline ends. The V gene's germline CDR1 is SEHNR and CDR2 FQNEAQ (reference sequence). The CDR3 loop is CASSLEYDISYTF. CDR3 coding DNA: TGTGCCAGCAGCTTAGAGTATGACATCTCCTACACCTTC.

This clone was seen only once. The V call is TRBV6-6, the J call TRBJ1-6; D not resolved. Looked up from germline, CDR1 is MNHNY and CDR2 is SVGAGI (reference sequence). The CDR3 is made up of 13 amino acids. V gave up 0 bases and J gave up 13 bases, with 10 bases separating them. The CDR3 DNA sequence: TGTGCCAGCAGTTACTCTCTTAACACCCCCCTCCACTTT. Its protein product is CASSYSLNTPLHF.

The chain uses TRBV2 and TRBJ1-5; D not certain. Between the trimmed V and J ends, which lost 4 bases and 0 bases, there was a span of 7 bases. Germline CDR1 and CDR2: SNHLY and FYNNEI. The CDR3 contains 14 residues. As DNA, the CDR3 is TGTGCCAGCAGTGGAGGCCATAGCAATCAGCCCCAGCATTTT. Its translation: CASSGGHSNQPQHF. The variable domain in full, completed from reference TRBV2 and TRBJ1-5, reads EPEVTQTPSHQVTQMGQEVILRCVPISNHLYFYWYRQILGQKVEFLVSFYNNEISEKSEIFDDQFSVERPDGSNFTLKIRSTKLEDSAMYFCASSGGHSNQPQHFGDGTRLSIL.

This clone appeared once. The chain recombines TRBV9 with TRBJ2-2; TRBD2 matches at 10 bases. The CDR3 covers 13 residues. The germline gives CDR1 SGDLS, CDR2 YYNGEE. Trimming took 8 bases from V and 3 from J; bases not matched to a gene: 1. The CDR3 DNA sequence: TGTGCCAGGACTAGCGGGCACACCGGGGAGCTGTTTTTT. Encoded protein: CARTSGHTGELFF.

The chain uses TRBV4-2 and TRBJ2-2; perhaps TRBD2 as D (5 bases). Trimming cost V 0 bases and J 3 bases, with 11 bases left between them. CDR1 is LGHNA and CDR2 is YNFKEQ in the germline V gene. The CDR3 loop spans 16 amino acids. CDR3 DNA sequence: TGTGCCAGCAGCCAAGACCGTCTAGCCGACACCGGGGAGCTGTTTTTT. Its protein is CASSQDRLADTGELFF.

The chain uses TRBV11-3 and TRBJ2-7; 9 bases map to TRBD2. Germline CDR1 and CDR2: SGHNT and YENEEA. The J segment lost 3 bases and the V segment lost 4 bases, leaving 1 base of the junction unmatched. The CDR3 contains 13 residues. The CDR3 loop reads CASSSSGIYEQYF. DNA of the CDR3: TGTGCCAGCAGCTCTAGCGGGATCTACGAGCAGTACTTC.

The V call is TRBV4-3, the J call TRBJ2-4; 9 bases are a match to TRBD1. The CDR3 runs to 16 residues. CDR1 is LGHNA, CDR2 YSLEER, per germline. After removal of 4 bases from V and 9 bases from J, the junction contained 13 bases not matched to a gene. CDR3 amino acids: CASSPREGQGGGIQYF. The CDR3 DNA reads as TGCGCCAGCAGCCCTCGAGAGGGACAGGGCGGTGGCATTCAGTACTTC.